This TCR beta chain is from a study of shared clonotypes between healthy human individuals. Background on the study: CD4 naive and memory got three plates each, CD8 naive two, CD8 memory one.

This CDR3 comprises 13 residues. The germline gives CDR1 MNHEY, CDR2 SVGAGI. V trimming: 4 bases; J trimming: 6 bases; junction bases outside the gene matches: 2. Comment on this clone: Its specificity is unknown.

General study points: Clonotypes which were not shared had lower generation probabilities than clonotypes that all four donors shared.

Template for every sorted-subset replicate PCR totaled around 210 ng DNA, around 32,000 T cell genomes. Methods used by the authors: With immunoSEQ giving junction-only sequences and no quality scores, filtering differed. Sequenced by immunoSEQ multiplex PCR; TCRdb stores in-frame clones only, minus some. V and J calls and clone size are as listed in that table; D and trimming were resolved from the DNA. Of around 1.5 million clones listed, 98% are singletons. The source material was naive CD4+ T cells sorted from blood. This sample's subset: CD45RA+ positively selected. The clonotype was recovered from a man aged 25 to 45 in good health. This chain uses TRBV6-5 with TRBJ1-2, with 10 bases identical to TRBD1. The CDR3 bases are TGTGCCAGCAGTTGGGACAGGGGAAATGGCTACACCTTC. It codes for CASSWDRGNGYTF.